This T cell receptor beta chain was identified in a study of blood T cell repertoires in COVID-19. Clones were read by immunoSEQ multiplex PCR, and TCRdb kept only the in-frame ones, dropping some. This sample has 55,000 or so clones, with 87% found just once. This CDR3 has 14 amino acids. Germline V gives CDR1 MDHEN, CDR2 SYDVKM. Trimming took 5 bases from V and 2 from J, leaving 10 bases between them. The receptor was derived from a man aged 40-55 years with COVID-19, enrolled during active disease. The rearrangement uses TRBV28 and TRBJ2-1; no definite D call. The sample was peripheral blood. The CDR3 DNA is TGTGCCAGCAGTCTCTCAGACACCTACAATGAGCAGTTCTTC. Its translation is CASSLSDTYNEQFF.